This passage covers 25 T cell receptor beta chains from one sample sequenced in a study of blood T cell repertoires in COVID-19. Generated by immunoSEQ multiplex PCR, the TCRdb table keeps only in-frame clones and is missing some. This repertoire shows some 260,000 clones, around 90% found once; its top ten account for around 1.8%. The sequenced material came from PBMCs or T cells enriched from blood (not recorded which). The source is a young woman who had recovered from COVID-19.

This chain joins TRBV6-5 and TRBJ1-1; D gene unclear. Germline CDR1 and CDR2: MNHEY and SVGAGI. CDR3 size: 13 residues. Between the trimmed V and J ends, which lost 3 bases and 1 base, there was a span of 6 bases. The CDR3 loop reads CASSYTENTEAFF. The CDR3 nucleotides read TGTGCCAGCAGTTATACTGAGAACACTGAAGCTTTCTTT.

The chain carries TRBV2 and TRBJ2-7; 15 bases match TRBD2. The CDR3 loop spans 15 amino acids. The V and J ends lost 6 bases and 5 bases, in that order; junction bases with no gene match: 5. Germline loops: CDR1 SNHLY, CDR2 FYNNEI. CDR3: CASRPRTSGGDEQYF. The CDR3 DNA reads as TGTGCCAGCAGGCCCCGGACTAGCGGGGGGGACGAGCAGTACTTC. The complete variable domain, with remaining parts taken from reference TRBV2 and TRBJ2-7, reads EPEVTQTPSHQVTQMGQEVILRCVPISNHLYFYWYRQILGQKVEFLVSFYNNEISEKSEIFDDQFSVERPDGSNFTLKIRSTKLEDSAMYFCASRPRTSGGDEQYFGPGTRLTVT.

The rearrangement links TRBV10-1 to TRBJ2-1; no firm D call. Trimming took off 10 bases at V and 1 base at J, with 11 bases between the two ends. The CDR3 totals 13 residues. Germline V gene lookup returns CDR1 WNHNN and CDR2 SYGVQD (reference sequence). The CDR3 nucleotides read TGCGCCACCCAGGATTCTTCCTACAATGAGCAGTTCTTC. Translation gives CATQDSSYNEQFF.

This clone was detected a few times. V is TRBV12-3 or TRBV12-4 and J is TRBJ1-2, with a weak D call TRBD1 (6 bases). Trimming took off 1 base at V and 5 bases at J, with 8 bases between the two ends. This CDR3 is built from 13 residues. The CDR3 region has the DNA TGTGCCAGCAGTTTAGTTACAGGGTATGGCTACACCTTC. Protein: CASSLVTGYGYTF.

V usage is TRBV7-2 and J usage is TRBJ2-5; D uncertain. This CDR3 has 13 amino acids. V lost 3 bases to trimming and J lost 2 bases, with 7 bases between them. Germline V gene data show CDR1 as SGHTA and CDR2 as FQGNSA. The CDR3 DNA reads as TGTGCCAGCAGCTTCAACAGACAAGAGACCCAGTACTTC. It yields the protein CASSFNRQETQYF.

The V call is TRBV9, the J call TRBJ1-2, with a tentative D call TRBD1 (6 bases). Germline loops: CDR1 SGDLS, CDR2 YYNGEE. V was shortened by 0 bases and J by 0 bases, with 9 bases between the two germline ends. The CDR3 has 15 residues. The CDR3 DNA reads TGTGCCAGCAGCGTAGATACAGGGCCTAACTATGGCTACACCTTC. Translated, it gives CASSVDTGPNYGYTF.

This clone was seen ten or more times. The chain couples TRBV5-4 to TRBJ2-1, with TRBD2 matching 13 bases. V gave up 4 bases and J gave up 3 bases; unmatched junction bases: 4. CDR1 is SGHNT, CDR2 YYREEE, per germline (reference sequence). This CDR3 is built from 16 residues. CDR3 residues: CASSPGLAGIYNEQFF. The CDR3 nucleotides read TGTGCCAGCAGCCCGGGACTAGCGGGAATCTACAATGAGCAGTTCTTC. The whole variable domain, filled in from reference TRBV5-4 and TRBJ2-1, reads ETGVTQSPTHLIKTRGQQVTLRCSSQSGHNTVSWYQQALGQGPQFIFQYYREEENGRGNFPPRFSGLQFPNYSSELNVNALELDDSALYLCASSPGLAGIYNEQFFGPGTRLTVL.

The V gene is TRBV28, the J gene TRBJ1-5; D gene ambiguous. Germline V gives CDR1 MDHEN, CDR2 SYDVKM. This CDR3 has 17 residues. Between the trimmed V and J ends, which lost 2 bases and 0 bases, there was a span of 14 bases. The CDR3 DNA follows: TGTGCCAGCAGTTTAAGGCAGGTTAAACATAGCAATCAGCCCCAGCATTTT. It translates to CASSLRQVKHSNQPQHF.

The rearrangement joins TRBV19 to TRBJ1-2; D is uncertain. The CDR3 sequence is 12 residues long. The germline V gene encodes CDR1 LNHDA and CDR2 SQIVND (reference sequence). The ends were cut back, 2 bases at V and 3 bases at J, with 4 bases in the middle. CDR3 in DNA: TGTGCCAGTAGTATATCCGACTATGGCTACACCTTC. Protein: CASSISDYGYTF. Full variable domain (remainder filled in from reference TRBV19 and TRBJ1-2): DGGITQSPKYLFRKEGQNVTLSCEQNLNHDAMYWYRQDPGQGLRLIYYSQIVNDFQKGDIAEGYSVSREKKESFPLTVTSAQKNPTAFYLCASSISDYGYTFGSGTRLTVV.

The J gene is TRBJ2-1, the V gene TRBV19; 9 bases match TRBD2. CDR1 is LNHDA, CDR2 SQIVND, per germline (reference sequence). The CDR3 is made up of 16 amino acids. J lost 7 bases, V lost 3 bases, and 10 bases had no gene match. CDR3: CASSIRGRAYKNEQFF. The CDR3 DNA is TGTGCCAGTAGTATTCGCGGGAGGGCCTACAAAAATGAGCAGTTCTTC.

The chain couples TRBV4-1 to TRBJ1-5; 9 nucleotides align to TRBD1. With 4 bases clipped from V and 4 bases from J, the junction kept 5 bases outside the gene matches. The CDR3 is 15 residues long. Germline loops: CDR1 MGHRA, CDR2 YSYEKL. The CDR3 region is CASSRTGTGNQPQHF. For the CDR3, the DNA is TGCGCCAGCAGCCGGACCGGGACAGGGAATCAGCCCCAGCATTTT.

The rearrangement links TRBV11-3 to TRBJ1-2; D not resolved. Germline loops: CDR1 SGHNT, CDR2 YENEEA. V was clipped by 5 bases and J by 0 bases, with 7 bases between them. The CDR3 extends over 13 amino acids. CDR3 region: CASSREANYGYTF. The CDR3 coding sequence is TGTGCCAGCAGCCGAGAGGCTAACTATGGCTACACCTTC.

The chain recombines TRBV24-1 with TRBJ1-1, with 9 bases aligning to TRBD1. Germline loops: CDR1 KGHDR, CDR2 SFDVKD. Germline trimming cut 3 bases from V and 7 bases from J; bases unmatched to any gene: 2. The CDR3 totals 13 residues. The CDR3 reads CATSDVDRGEAFF. As DNA, the CDR3 is TGTGCCACCAGTGATGTGGACAGGGGTGAAGCTTTCTTT.

V is TRBV4-3 and J is TRBJ2-2, with D uncertain. Trimming cost V 1 base and J 0 bases, with 12 bases left between them. The germline V gene has CDR1 LGHNA and CDR2 YSLEER. The CDR3 sequence is 17 residues long. CDR3: CASSQGLSRANTGELFF. The CDR3 bases are TGCGCCAGCAGCCAAGGTTTGTCAAGAGCGAACACCGGGGAGCTGTTTTTT.

The J gene is TRBJ1-4, the V gene TRBV5-6, with TRBD1 as a possible D gene (6 bases). The CDR3 covers 16 residues. The germline V gene has CDR1 SGHDT and CDR2 YYEEEE. V shed 0 bases and J shed 8 bases, with 17 bases lying between them. CDR3 DNA: TGTGCCAGCAGCTTGGTTGAGGCAGGGGCAAAGGAAAAACTGTTTTTT. This gives the protein CASSLVEAGAKEKLFF.

The chain joins TRBV14 to TRBJ2-5; 9 nucleotides align to TRBD2. The V segment lost 4 bases and the J segment 4 bases; nucleotides outside the gene matches: 16. Germline CDR1 and CDR2: SGHDN and FVKESK. The CDR3 has 18 amino acids. Written as DNA, the CDR3 is TGTGCCAGCAGCCTCCTGTTAGCGGGAGCGGGTTGGGGAGAGACCCAGTACTTC. Its protein product is CASSLLLAGAGWGETQYF. Full variable domain (outside the CDR3, taken from reference TRBV14 and TRBJ2-5): EAGVTQFPSHSVIEKGQTVTLRCDPISGHDNLYWYRRVMGKEIKFLLHFVKESKQDESGMPNNRFLAERTGGTYSTLKVQPAELEDSGVYFCASSLLLAGAGWGETQYFGPGTRLLVL.

The CDR3 DNA sequence: TGTGCCAGCAGCGTAGGGACAGAGTACGAGCAGTACTTC. Its protein product is CASSVGTEYEQYF. The J gene is TRBJ2-7, the V gene TRBV11-2; 7 nucleotides line up with TRBD1. The germline gives CDR1 SGHAT, CDR2 FQNNGV. The CDR3 has 13 residues. Trimming at V came to 5 bases and at J to 4 bases, leaving 5 bases not matched to a gene.

The rearrangement links TRBV5-4 to TRBJ2-3; TRBD2 aligns across 13 bases. The germline V gene has CDR1 SGHNT and CDR2 YYREEE (reference sequence). Trimming took 5 bases from V and 3 from J; bases not matched to a gene: 9. The CDR3 is 17 residues long. CDR3 in amino acids: CASRSKTSGGVTDTQYF. The CDR3 nucleotides read TGTGCCAGCAGGTCGAAAACTAGCGGGGGGGTGACAGATACGCAGTATTTT.

This clone appeared a few times. The chain has TRBV7-8 and TRBJ1-1, with D perhaps TRBD1 (5 bases). Between the trimmed V and J ends, which lost 2 bases and 1 base, there was a span of 17 bases. The CDR3 length is 17 residues. Germline CDR1 is SGHVS and CDR2 is FQNEAQ. The CDR3 spells CASSLRGGVMGNTEAFF. The CDR3 nucleotides read TGTGCCAGCAGCTTACGGGGGGGAGTGATGGGGAACACTGAAGCTTTCTTT.

The chain employs TRBV7-2 and TRBJ2-1; 8 nucleotides agree with TRBD2. This CDR3 has 17 residues. From germline, CDR1 is SGHTA and CDR2 FQGNSA. The trim removed 6 bases at V and 6 bases at J, leaving 16 bases unmatched. CDR3 sequence reads: CASSSLSTSGWFNEQFF. Written as DNA, the CDR3 is TGTGCCAGCAGTTCTCTAAGTACTAGCGGCTGGTTCAATGAGCAGTTCTTC. The variable domain in full, completed from reference TRBV7-2 and TRBJ2-1, reads GAGVSQSPSNKVTEKGKDVELRCDPISGHTALYWYRQSLGQGLEFLIYFQGNSAPDKSGLPSDRFSAERTGGSVSTLTIQRTQQEDSAVYLCASSSLSTSGWFNEQFFGPGTRLTVL.

The V and J genes are TRBV10-2 and TRBJ2-7; 8 nucleotides match TRBD2. The CDR3 consists of 16 residues. V was pared by 0 bases and J by 2 bases, with 6 bases of the junction left unmatched. Germline CDR1 and CDR2: WSHSY and SAAADI. The CDR3 DNA reads TGCGCCAGCAGTGAGTCCCAACTAGCGGATACCTACGAGCAGTACTTC. Translation gives CASSESQLADTYEQYF.

The CDR3 sequence: CASSEHRGPSYEQYF. Written as DNA, the CDR3 is TGTGCCAGCAGTGAGCACAGGGGACCCTCCTACGAGCAGTACTTC. This rearrangement joins TRBV6-1 to TRBJ2-7, with 7 bases identical to TRBD1. CDR3 size: 15 residues. The V segment lost 3 bases and the J segment 0 bases; nucleotides outside the gene matches: 5. Germline loops: CDR1 MNHNS, CDR2 SASEGT.

The genes are TRBV6-5 and TRBJ1-2; TRBD1 might be the D (6 bases). CDR1 and CDR2 from the germline V gene are MNHEY and SVGAGI. The CDR3 runs to 14 residues. Trimming shortened V by 6 bases and J by 3 bases, and 14 bases separated the two germline ends. The CDR3 region has the DNA TGTGCCAGCAGGGACGGGGGGCAGGACTATGGCTACACCTTC. It yields the protein CASRDGGQDYGYTF.

The chain couples TRBV12-3 or TRBV12-4 to TRBJ2-3, with D perhaps TRBD1 (5 bases). V lost 6 bases and J 6 bases, leaving 7 bases between the germline ends. The CDR3 covers 11 residues. CDR3 in DNA: TGTGCCAGCAGGGCAGGGGATACGCAGTATTTT. Protein: CASRAGDTQYF.

The V call is TRBV3-1 (or the pseudogene TRBV3-2), the J call TRBJ2-5, with D perhaps matching TRBD2 (5 bases). The CDR3 contains 14 residues. V lost 0 bases and J 1 base, leaving 6 bases between the germline ends. The V gene's germline CDR1 is LGHDT and CDR2 YNNKEL (reference sequence). The CDR3 sequence: CASSQEGLQETQYF. CDR3 nucleotides: TGTGCCAGCAGCCAAGAAGGACTCCAAGAGACCCAGTACTTC.